This T cell receptor beta chain came from a study of siplizumab effects on memory and regulatory T cells. The study's findings and limits: Apparently more diverse than memory cells, naive T cells also seemed major alloresponse contributors. Confirmation was lacking for the suppressive function of proliferating Tregs derived from siplizumab cultures.

The length of the CDR3 is 13 residues. Between the trimmed V and J ends, which lost 8 bases and 0 bases, there was a span of 8 bases. CDR1 is ENHRY, CDR2 SYGVKD, per germline. Comments on this clone: Its specificity is unknown.

Using immunoSEQ multiplex PCR, the repertoire was profiled, and TCRdb retains in-frame clones only, with some absent. The table shows around 100,000 clones, with 91% occurring only once. The origin of this receptor is a human donor in good health. Some clones in this sample may be carry-over from other donors' samples. Sequenced sample: CD4+ T cells sorted from blood. The chain carries TRBV10-3 and TRBJ2-1, with D uncertain. The CDR3 nucleotides are TGTGCCATCGGACGCCCCTCCTACAATGAGCAGTTCTTC. Its protein is CAIGRPSYNEQFF.